Following are 21 T cell receptor beta chains from one sample sequenced in a study of cytomegalovirus exposure and HLA in healthy donors. PCR employed 60 Vbeta and 13 Jbeta primers. TCRdb's table, derived via immunoSEQ multiplex PCR, lists solely in-frame clones and lacks some. This sample has fewer than 200,000 clones, with approximately 90% found just once. Input material: PBMCs. These receptors were obtained from a boy younger than 10 in good health and CMV-seronegative.

The chain recombines TRBV10-3 with TRBJ1-5, with D possibly being TRBD1 (5 bases). Germline V CDR1 and CDR2: ENHRY, SYGVKD. The V end lost 3 bases, the J end lost 7 bases, and 13 bases lay between the germline ends. CDR3 length: 14 amino acids. The CDR3 coding sequence is TGTGCCATCAGTGATGGCAGGGAGGGCCAGCCCCAGCATTTT. Protein product: CAISDGREGQPQHF.

The chain is built from TRBV18 and TRBJ2-5; the D gene is possibly TRBD2 (6 bases). Trimming left V 1 base short and J 7 bases short, with 13 bases between. The V gene's germline CDR1 is KGHSH and CDR2 LQKENI. This CDR3 contains 14 residues. The CDR3: CASSPRRDLGTQYF. CDR3 DNA sequence: TGTGCCAGCTCACCACGGAGGGACCTAGGGACCCAGTACTTC.

The rearrangement links TRBV27 to TRBJ2-7, with D possibly being TRBD2 (5 bases). The CDR3 has 13 residues. Germline V gene lookup returns CDR1 MNHEY and CDR2 SMNVEV (reference sequence). The ends were cut back, 5 bases at V and 0 bases at J, with 8 bases in the middle. CDR3 region: CASSRGISYEQYF. In nucleotides, the CDR3 is TGTGCCAGCAGTCGAGGGATCTCCTACGAGCAGTACTTC.

The chain employs TRBV29-1 and TRBJ1-6, with no clear D. Germline V gene data show CDR1 as SQVTM and CDR2 as ANQGSEA. V lost 6 bases and J 8 bases, leaving 17 bases between the germline ends. The CDR3 runs 14 residues. This chain's CDR3 is CSVQLSGWDSPLHF. CDR3 bases: TGCAGCGTCCAGCTCTCGGGGTGGGATTCACCCCTCCACTTT.

The sample holds one count of this clone. The chain employs TRBV21-1 and TRBJ2-3; the D call of TRBD2 is as the table states it, not checked on the DNA. TRBV21-1 is marked as a pseudogene. This CDR3 spans 19 amino acids. The CDR3 sequence is CASSSNRYGGLARTDTQYF. In nucleotides, the CDR3 is TGTGCCAGCAGCTCAAACCGGTATGGGGGACTAGCAAGAACAGATACGCAGTATTTT.

This clone was found a few times. The V and J genes are TRBV10-1 and TRBJ1-1; TRBD1 aligns across 10 bases. CDR1 and CDR2 (germline): WNHNN, SYGVQD (reference sequence). V was pared by 6 bases and J by 1 base, with 8 bases of the junction left unmatched. The CDR3 contains 16 residues. CDR3 region: CASSQDRGRTNTEAFF. The CDR3 region has the DNA TGCGCCAGCAGCCAGGACAGGGGGAGGACGAACACTGAAGCTTTCTTT.

V usage is TRBV7-3 and J usage is TRBJ2-1; 8 positions agree with TRBD2. There are 16 residues in the CDR3. Per germline, CDR1 SGHTA and CDR2 FQGTGA. The J segment lost 5 bases and the V segment lost 5 bases, leaving 11 bases of the junction unmatched. In nucleotides, the CDR3 is TGTGCCAGCAGCCCCCTAGGGACTAGGAAAAACAATGAGCAGTTCTTC. It is translated as CASSPLGTRKNNEQFF.

This clone appeared a single time. Other DNA sequences from this sample encode an identical CDR3 as well. The chain recombines TRBV11-3 with TRBJ2-7; TRBD2 is a possible D gene (7 bases). The CDR3 contains 15 residues. Germline V lookup: CDR1 SGHNT, CDR2 YENEEA. V was cut by 0 bases and J by 8 bases, with 17 bases left in between. In DNA, the CDR3 is TGTGCCAGCAGCTTAGAGGCGGGGGCCTACTCCAAGCAGTACTTC. Translated, it gives CASSLEAGAYSKQYF.

The chain has TRBV7-2 and TRBJ2-5, with 9 bases matching TRBD1. This CDR3 region has 14 residues. V shed 3 bases and J 2 bases; nucleotides not matched to a gene: 1. Looked up from germline, CDR1 is SGHTA and CDR2 is FQGNSA. CDR3 loop: CASSFDRGQETQYF. CDR3 nucleotide sequence: TGTGCCAGCAGCTTCGACAGGGGGCAAGAGACCCAGTACTTC.

The gene calls are TRBV7-3 and TRBJ2-2, with D unclear. Between the trimmed V and J ends, which lost 5 bases and 7 bases, there was a span of 8 bases. Germline V gene lookup returns CDR1 SGHTA and CDR2 FQGTGA. The CDR3 length is 12 residues. CDR3 sequence (DNA): TGTGCCAGCAGCCCCCCGGTCGGGGAGCTGTTTTTT. Protein product: CASSPPVGELFF.

V and J are TRBV28 and TRBJ1-6; TRBD1 matches at 8 bases. Germline-derived CDR1 and CDR2 are MDHEN and SYDVKM. CDR3 length: 14 amino acids. The ends lost 4 bases at V and 10 bases at J; junction bases unmatched: 6. The CDR3 DNA reads TGTGCCAGCAGTTCAGGGGGCGCGCGGTCACCCCTCCACTTT. As protein: CASSSGGARSPLHF.

The chain joins TRBV7-2 to TRBJ1-5; 8 positions match TRBD1. Germline CDR1 is SGHTA and CDR2 is FQGNSA. CDR3 length equals 15 residues. V was pared by 5 bases and J by 4 bases, with 7 bases of the junction left unmatched. CDR3 bases: TGTGCCAGCAGCCCGCAGGGGGCTTTAAATCAGCCCCAGCATTTT. This codes for CASSPQGALNQPQHF.

J is TRBJ1-1 and V is TRBV14, with a weak D call TRBD1 (5 bases). Germline CDR1 SGHDN, CDR2 FVKESK. CDR3 length: 14 residues. The V gene lost 0 bases and the J gene lost 6 bases, with 11 bases spanning the gap. CDR3 nucleotides: TGTGCCAGCAGCCAAGACGTAGGGACTCCTGAAGCTTTCTTT. Its translation is CASSQDVGTPEAFF. The variable domain in full, with the rest retrieved from reference TRBV14 and TRBJ1-1, is EAGVTQFPSHSVIEKGQTVTLRCDPISGHDNLYWYRRVMGKEIKFLLHFVKESKQDESGMPNNRFLAERTGGTYSTLKVQPAELEDSGVYFCASSQDVGTPEAFFGQGTRLTVV.

V and J are TRBV11-2 and TRBJ1-2; D unclear. The CDR3 sequence is 12 residues long. From germline, CDR1 is SGHAT and CDR2 FQNNGV. V shed 2 bases and J shed 5 bases, with 6 bases lying between them. The CDR3: CASSLSVYGYTF. The CDR3 DNA follows: TGTGCCAGCAGCTTATCAGTGTATGGCTACACCTTC.

This chain joins TRBV29-1 and TRBJ1-2; unclear D gene. V lost 3 bases, J lost 1 base, and 6 bases lay in between. The CDR3 extends over 12 amino acids. Looked up from germline, CDR1 is SQVTM and CDR2 is ANQGSEA. This CDR3 reads CSVDASNYGYTF. In DNA form, the CDR3 reads TGCAGCGTTGACGCCAGTAACTATGGCTACACCTTC.

The rearrangement joins TRBV10-3 to TRBJ2-7; weak D call: TRBD1 (5 bases). Trimming removed 10 bases at V and 2 bases at J, with 9 bases between. The CDR3 is made up of 11 amino acids. Germline V gene lookup returns CDR1 ENHRY and CDR2 SYGVKD. The CDR3 here is CATRQTYEQYF. The CDR3 DNA reads as TGTGCCACGCGACAGACCTACGAGCAGTACTTC.

Written as DNA, the CDR3 is TGTGCCAGCAGTCAGGGGGTGCGGGACGCTGAAGCTTTCTTT. This encodes CASSQGVRDAEAFF. V is TRBV5-6 and J is TRBJ1-1; 7 bases match TRBD1. The V segment lost 5 bases and the J segment 6 bases; nucleotides outside the gene matches: 10. Looked up from germline, CDR1 is SGHDT and CDR2 is YYEEEE. The length of the CDR3 is 14 residues.

This clone was seen only a few times. The chain recombines TRBV4-1 with TRBJ1-1; 7 bases line up with TRBD1. Unmatched junction bases numbered 11, after V lost 6 bases and J lost 1 base. Germline V CDR1 and CDR2: MGHRA, YSYEKL. This CDR3 comprises 16 residues. DNA for the CDR3: TGCGCCAGCAGTACAGGAGGGGGCAGAGGGAACACTGAAGCTTTCTTT. Protein product: CASSTGGGRGNTEAFF.

This clone has a single count. The V and J genes are TRBV18 and TRBJ2-2; weak D call: TRBD2 (7 bases). Germline CDR1 reads KGHSH; CDR2 reads LQKENI. CDR3 size: 17 residues. The germline V and J ends were trimmed by 3 bases and 6 bases, with 20 bases remaining between them. CDR3 region: CASSPSGTTRGAGELFF. DNA for the CDR3: TGTGCCAGCTCACCGTCGGGGACAACCCGGGGGGCCGGGGAGCTGTTTTTT.

The chain recombines TRBV5-1 with TRBJ2-5, with 11 bases lining up with TRBD2. V dropped 4 bases and J dropped 11; count of bases not matched to a gene: 10. CDR1 is SGHRS and CDR2 is YFSETQ in the germline V gene. The CDR3 spans 14 residues. The CDR3 here is CASSLLAGAREQYF. The CDR3 coding sequence is TGCGCCAGCAGCCTACTAGCGGGAGCTCGGGAGCAGTACTTC.

V is TRBV4-1 and J is TRBJ1-6; D is perhaps TRBD1 (6 bases). The germline V gene encodes CDR1 MGHRA and CDR2 YSYEKL. CDR3 size: 14 residues. Trimming cost V 7 bases and J 10 bases, with 17 bases left between them. CDR3 coding DNA: TGCGCCAGCACCAAGGGGTCAGGGGAGTCACCCCTCCACTTT. Encoded protein: CASTKGSGESPLHF.